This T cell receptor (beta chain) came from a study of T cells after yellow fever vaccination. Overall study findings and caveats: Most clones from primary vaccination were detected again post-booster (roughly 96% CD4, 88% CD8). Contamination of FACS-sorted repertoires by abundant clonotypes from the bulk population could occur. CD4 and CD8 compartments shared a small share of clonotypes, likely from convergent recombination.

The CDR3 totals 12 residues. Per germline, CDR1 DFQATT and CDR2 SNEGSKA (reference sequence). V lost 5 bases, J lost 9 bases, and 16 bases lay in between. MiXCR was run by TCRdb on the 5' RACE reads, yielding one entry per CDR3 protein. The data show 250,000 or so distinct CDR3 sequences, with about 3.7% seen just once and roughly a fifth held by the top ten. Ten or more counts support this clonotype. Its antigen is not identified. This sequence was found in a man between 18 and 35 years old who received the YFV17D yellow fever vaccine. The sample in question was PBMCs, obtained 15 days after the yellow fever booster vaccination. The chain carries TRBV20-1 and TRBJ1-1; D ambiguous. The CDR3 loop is CSARPGPAKAFF. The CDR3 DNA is TGCAGTGCTCGCCCCGGACCCGCGAAAGCTTTCTTT.